This T cell receptor beta chain was sequenced in a study of blood T cell repertoires in COVID-19. As for the study in general: Samples taken during acute and convalescent COVID-19 were collected in the United States, Italy and Spain. From T cells, B-cell-depleted T cells, or PBMCs came the material, which was cDNA or gDNA.

Original analysis: Estimates of nucleated cell counts were drawn from the amplification of reference gene primers. The method was immunoSEQ multiplex PCR; TCRdb's version includes in-frame clones alone and lacks a portion of them. That table supplies the V and J calls and clone size; D and trimming were determined from the DNA. The data hold 150,000 or so clones, with 70% to 85% observed a single time. This receptor was identified in a woman older than 75 with acute or convalescent COVID-19. The sequenced sample consisted of peripheral blood.

For the CDR3, the DNA is TGTGCCAGCAGTGACTCGGCGACAATCTCCGATGGCTACACCTTC. Protein: CASSDSATISDGYTF. The rearrangement uses TRBV6-4 and TRBJ1-2; D remains ambiguous. Trimming left V 0 bases short and J 6 bases short, with 14 bases between. The CDR3 is 15 amino acids. Germline V gene data show CDR1 as MRHNA and CDR2 as SNTAGT.